A selection of T cell receptor beta chains follows, all from one sample in a study of OX40 agonist ivuxolimab in advanced cancers. Profiling relied on immunoSEQ multiplex PCR, and the TCRdb table lists in-frame clones only, not all of them. The top ten hold around 0.99% of the sample, which has some 77,000 clones, approximately 86% seen once. The sequencing used CD4+ or CD8+ T cells sorted from blood, collected in a trial of the OX40 agonist ivuxolimab. The receptors were gathered from an adult with an advanced solid tumor such as melanoma, head and neck, liver or kidney cancer. The conserved cysteine and the conserved F or W are not part of the CDR3 here. Fields, in order: V gene, J gene, CDR3 protein.

>TRBV29-1|TRBJ2-3
THSREDTQY
>TRBV5-1|TRBJ2-5
ASSPRREETQY
>TRBV29-1|TRBJ2-5
SVGTSGFEETQY
>TRBV14|TRBJ2-7
ASSQDGEQY
>TRBV30|TRBJ2-5
AWRGTSGVQETQY
>TRBV19|TRBJ2-7
ATSDRTSYEQY
>TRBV28|TRBJ2-5
QWQGEETQY
>TRBV18|TRBJ2-7
ASSPAGEQY
>TRBV28|TRBJ1-1
ASSSSGRTEAF
>TRBV28|TRBJ1-5
ASSFSSNRPQH
>TRBV28|TRBJ1-5
ASSILLGGTGEHNQPQH
>TRBV30|TRBJ1-2
AYEQGNYGYT
>TRBV9|TRBJ2-3
ASSEAGPDTQY